The entry below describes one T cell receptor (beta chain). The antigen is unknown. With baseline, cycle 4 day 1, and cycle 7 day 1 as timepoints, blood was sampled. Deletions cut 5 bases from V and 4 bases from J, with 18 bases between. This CDR3 comprises 16 residues. Germline lookup yields CDR1 SGHNT and CDR2 YENEEA. The assay was immunoSEQ multiplex PCR, and TCRdb's table has in-frame clones only and misses some. This table has 45,000 to 50,000 clones, roughly nine tenths appearing once. The record originates from a study of OX40 agonist ivuxolimab in advanced cancers. For the study at large: Aged about 23 to 80 with a mean of roughly 63 years, they were around 85% male. Findings and caveats of the study: Expanded clones tended on average to be more numerous among CD8+ T cells than CD4+.

The chain combines TRBV11-3 with TRBJ2-1, with D maybe TRBD1 (6 bases). This sequence was found in an adult with an advanced solid tumor such as melanoma, head and neck, liver or kidney cancer. This specimen consisted of CD4+ or CD8+ T cells sorted from blood, obtained in a trial of the OX40 agonist ivuxolimab. The CDR3 region is CASSHQRTVGYNEQFF. As DNA, the CDR3 is TGTGCCAGCAGCCACCAACGGACAGTCGGTTACAATGAGCAGTTCTTC.